A selection of T cell receptor beta chains follows, all from one sample in a study of beta chain features in type 1 diabetes. The method was immunoSEQ multiplex PCR; TCRdb's version includes in-frame clones alone and lacks a portion of them. This sample carries 250,000 to 300,000 clones, roughly a quarter of them seen once, and the ten largest clones take around 0.012%. The sample taken for sequencing was naive CD4+ T cells from blood. The receptors come from a woman aged 25 to 39 with type 1 diabetes. CDR3s include the opening cysteine and the closing phenylalanine or tryptophan. The D gene is left open where the match is weak.

d_call	v_call	j_call	cdr3_aa
TRBD1	TRBV7-2	TRBJ2-7	CASTFGPTGVQSF
NA	TRBV5-4	TRBJ1-5	CASSLVPGPNQPQHF
NA	TRBV30	TRBJ2-7	CAWGLYEQYF
NA	TRBV20-1	TRBJ2-7	CSAGRPPEQYF
TRBD2	TRBV2	TRBJ2-1	CASSAAGGLNEQFF
TRBD2	TRBV14	TRBJ2-1	CASSGYWGLAMNEQFF
NA	TRBV7-2	TRBJ2-7	CASSLQGRRGYEQYF
NA	TRBV21-1	TRBJ2-1	CASSKGPTSYNEQFF
NA	TRBV21-1	TRBJ2-1	CASSKRDTLF
TRBD1	TRBV28	TRBJ1-5	CASSFLTGKDNQPQHF
TRBD1	TRBV28	TRBJ2-7	CASRPGQDVYEQYF
TRBD1	TRBV7-9	TRBJ1-1	CASSQGEWSNTEAFF
NA	TRBV5-1	TRBJ2-7	CASSLSPADYEQYF
NA	TRBV19	TRBJ2-7	CASSIRGHGSYEQYF
TRBD1	TRBV5-4	TRBJ2-2	CASSLRSQGATGELFF
TRBD2	TRBV5-1	TRBJ2-7	CASSSGTSSYEQYF
TRBD2	TRBV6-6	TRBJ2-3	CASSRGVDTQYF
NA	TRBV19	TRBJ2-7	CASSIRQGSHEQYF
NA	TRBV21-1	TRBJ1-4	CASSAQGRGEKLFF
TRBD2	TRBV2	TRBJ2-4	CASRGLAVLAKNIQYF
NA	TRBV29-1	TRBJ2-3	CSVELGSRGTDTQYF
TRBD2	TRBV29-1	TRBJ2-7	CSVGTSGAYEQYF
TRBD1	TRBV5-1	TRBJ2-1	CASSLGGQGGNEQFF
NA	TRBV9	TRBJ2-1	CASSGSITTGEQFF
NA	TRBV11-3	TRBJ2-2	CASSRRGSDTGELFF